This is a list of T cell receptor beta chains from one sample in a study of blood T cell repertoires in COVID-19. Assay: immunoSEQ multiplex PCR; the TCRdb copy retains only in-frame clones and omits some. Of approximately 160,000 clones listed, 80% to 90% were seen once; the top ten hold roughly 4%. Material: PBMCs or T cells enriched from blood (not recorded which). The receptors here all came from a woman between 50 and 59 years old in a cohort exposed to, infected with or recovered from COVID-19 (not recorded which). Both conserved end residues are part of each CDR3. D genes are given only for firm matches. The size field is filled for only some rows; it gives once, few, many or a size class.

clone_size j_call d_call v_call cdr3_aa cdr3_nt
NA TRBJ1-6 NA TRBV5-6 CASSLERGGSSYNSPLHF TGTGCCAGCAGCTTGGAAAGAGGCGGGAGCTCCTATAATTCACCCCTCCACTTT
NA TRBJ1-2 NA TRBV2 CASRETVDGYTF TGTGCCAGCAGGGAGACAGTTGATGGCTACACCTTC
once TRBJ1-3 NA TRBV11-2 CASSHLTTKSGNTIYF TGTGCCAGCAGCCACCTAACTACCAAATCTGGAAACACCATATATTTT
NA TRBJ2-5 NA TRBV3-1/TRBV3-2 CASNEVTKYQETQYF TGTGCCAGCAACGAAGTGACAAAGTACCAAGAGACCCAGTACTTC
NA TRBJ1-1 TRBD1 TRBV29-1 CSVGTGARAKAFF TGCAGCGTGGGGACAGGGGCCCGAGCCAAAGCTTTCTTT
few TRBJ2-3 TRBD2 TRBV28 CASSSTSGGTDTQYF TGTGCCAGCAGTTCTACTAGCGGGGGCACAGATACGCAGTATTTT
NA TRBJ1-1 NA TRBV9 CASSPRGSDWDTEAFF TGTGCCAGCAGCCCTCGGGGTAGTGACTGGGACACTGAAGCTTTCTTT
NA TRBJ2-1 NA TRBV2 CAGTSQTNNEQFF TGTGCCGGAACCTCACAGACCAATAATGAGCAGTTCTTC
NA TRBJ2-1 NA TRBV20-1 CSAGTEEQFF TGCAGTGCCGGGACTGAAGAGCAGTTCTTC
NA TRBJ1-5 NA TRBV5-5 CASSLGRFQPQHF TGTGCCAGCAGCTTGGGCAGGTTTCAGCCCCAGCATTTT
NA TRBJ1-2 NA TRBV7-2 CASSLAFQYYGYTF TGTGCCAGCAGCTTAGCTTTCCAGTACTATGGCTACACCTTC
NA TRBJ2-1 NA TRBV6-1 CASSEGGTEQFF TGTGCCAGCAGTGAAGGGGGCACGGAGCAGTTCTTC
NA TRBJ2-3 TRBD2 TRBV5-4 CASSLALAYTDTQYF TGTGCCAGCAGCTTGGCACTAGCGTACACAGATACGCAGTATTTT
NA TRBJ1-5 NA TRBV24-1 CATSATRDLSNQPQHF TGTGCCACCAGTGCCACCAGGGATCTGAGCAATCAGCCCCAGCATTTT
NA TRBJ1-6 NA TRBV27 CASSALEVLAAPLHF TGTGCCAGCAGTGCTTTGGAGGTGTTGGCGGCACCCCTCCACTTT
NA TRBJ1-1 NA TRBV2 CASSPGTEAFF TGTGCCAGCAGTCCCGGGACTGAAGCTTTCTTT
few TRBJ1-1 TRBD1 TRBV7-9 CASSLTRTGANTEAFF TGTGCCAGCAGCTTAACCAGAACAGGGGCGAACACTGAAGCTTTCTTT
NA TRBJ1-1 TRBD1 TRBV5-6 CASSWDRGTLNTEAFF TGTGCCAGCAGCTGGGACAGAGGCACCCTGAACACTGAAGCTTTCTTT
NA TRBJ2-3 NA TRBV28 CASSQPWATDTQYF TGTGCCAGCAGTCAACCATGGGCCACAGATACGCAGTATTTT
NA TRBJ2-1 TRBD2 TRBV5-4 CASSPGTNQEHEQFF TGTGCCAGCAGCCCAGGGACTAACCAGGAGCATGAGCAGTTCTTC
NA TRBJ2-1 NA TRBV19 CASSIDRDSSSYNEQFF TGTGCCAGTAGTATAGATCGGGACTCCAGCTCCTACAATGAGCAGTTCTTC
NA TRBJ1-5 NA TRBV28 CASSLRVPSSNQPQHF TGTGCCAGCAGTCTCCGAGTACCATCAAGCAATCAGCCCCAGCATTTT
NA TRBJ2-5 NA TRBV25-1 CASSESTIQETQYF TGTGCCAGCAGTGAATCAACAATCCAAGAGACCCAGTACTTC
NA TRBJ2-7 NA TRBV30 CAWRGDKHYEQYF TGTGCCTGGAGGGGGGACAAGCACTACGAGCAGTACTTC
NA TRBJ2-1 NA TRBV5-5 CASSLDAVGVRNEQFF TGTGCCAGCAGCTTGGACGCGGTGGGAGTGAGGAATGAGCAGTTCTTC
NA TRBJ1-4 TRBD1 TRBV6-5 CASSLTGGLREKLFF TGTGCCAGCAGTCTAACAGGGGGACTACGTGAAAAACTGTTTTTT
NA TRBJ2-5 TRBD1 TRBV19 CASATGLQETQYF TGTGCCAGTGCGACAGGGCTCCAAGAGACCCAGTACTTC
NA TRBJ1-4 TRBD1 TRBV24-1 CATSDSGTDGEKLFF TGTGCCACCAGTGATTCCGGGACAGATGGTGAAAAACTGTTTTTT
NA TRBJ1-4 NA TRBV25-1 CASERLGGEKLFF TGTGCCAGCGAGAGACTGGGGGGTGAAAAACTGTTTTTT
NA TRBJ2-1 NA TRBV7-9 CASSDSLSSYNEQFF TGTGCCAGCAGCGACTCCCTGAGCTCCTACAATGAGCAGTTCTTC
few TRBJ2-2 TRBD2 TRBV28 CASRPRTSGRNTGELFF TGTGCCAGCAGGCCGAGGACTAGCGGGAGGAACACCGGGGAGCTGTTTTTT
NA TRBJ2-7 TRBD2 TRBV14 CASSQTRLAGGYEQYF TGTGCCAGCAGCCAAACCCGACTAGCGGGGGGCTACGAGCAGTACTTC
NA TRBJ2-1 TRBD2 TRBV10-2 CATVGASGKSSYNEQFF TGCGCCACAGTGGGGGCTAGCGGGAAGAGCTCCTACAATGAGCAGTTCTTC